The 2 T cell receptor beta chains presented below share a single source sample, sequenced in a study of identical twins. TCRdb processed the 5' RACE reads anew with MiXCR; each CDR3 protein has one entry. The sample shows 200,000 to 300,000 distinct CDR3 sequences, over 9.5% of them seen only once. The sample was memory T cells sorted from blood. Every receptor here comes from a man aged 45-65 years in good health.

The chain couples TRBV5-1 to TRBJ1-1; a possible D gene is TRBD1 (5 bases). V lost 0 bases to trimming and J lost 3 bases, with 12 bases between them. The CDR3 runs to 15 residues. CDR1 and CDR2 from the germline V gene are SGHRS and YFSETQ. The CDR3 sequence is CASSLELLRDTEAFF. The DNA of the CDR3 is TGCGCCAGCAGCTTGGAGTTACTCAGGGACACTGAAGCTTTCTTT.

This clonotype was observed many times. In nucleotides, the CDR3 is TGTGCCAGCAGCCAACTTCGGGACAGTAACACTGAAGCTTTCTTT. Protein sequence: CASSQLRDSNTEAFF. The chain has TRBV28 and TRBJ1-1; 7 positions match TRBD1. CDR3 length: 15 residues. Germline lookup yields CDR1 MDHEN and CDR2 SYDVKM. Trimming cost V 6 bases and J 2 bases; bases outside gene matches: 9. Filled out from reference TRBV28 and TRBJ1-1, the complete variable domain reads DVKVTQSSRYLVKRTGEKVFLECVQDMDHENMFWYRQDPGLGLRLIYFSYDVKMKEKGDIPEGYSVSREKKERFSLILESASTNQTSMYLCASSQLRDSNTEAFFGQGTRLTVV.